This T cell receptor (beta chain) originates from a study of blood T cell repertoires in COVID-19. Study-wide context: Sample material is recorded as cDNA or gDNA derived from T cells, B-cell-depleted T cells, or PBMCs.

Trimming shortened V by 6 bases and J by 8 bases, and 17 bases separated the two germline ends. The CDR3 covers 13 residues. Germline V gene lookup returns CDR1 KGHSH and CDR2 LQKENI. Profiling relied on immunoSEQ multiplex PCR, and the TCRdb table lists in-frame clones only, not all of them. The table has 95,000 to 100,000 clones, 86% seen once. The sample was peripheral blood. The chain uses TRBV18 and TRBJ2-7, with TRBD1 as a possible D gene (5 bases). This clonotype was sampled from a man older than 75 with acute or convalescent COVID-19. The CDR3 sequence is CASSLGASGQQYF. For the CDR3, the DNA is TGTGCCAGCTCCCTAGGGGCAAGTGGCCAGCAGTACTTC.